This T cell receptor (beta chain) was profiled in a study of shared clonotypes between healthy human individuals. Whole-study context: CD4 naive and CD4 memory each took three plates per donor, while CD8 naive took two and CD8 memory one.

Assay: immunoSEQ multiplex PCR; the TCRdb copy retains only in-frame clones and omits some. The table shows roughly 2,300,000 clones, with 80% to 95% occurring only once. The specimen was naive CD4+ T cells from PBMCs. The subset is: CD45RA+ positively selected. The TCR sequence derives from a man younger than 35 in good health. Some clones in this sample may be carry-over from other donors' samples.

The CDR3 DNA reads as TGTGCCAGCAGCGTCGTTTGGGCGGGAGACTCTGGGGCCAACGTCCTGACTTTC. This translates into CASSVVWAGDSGANVLTF. The chain links TRBV13 to TRBJ2-6; 7 positions agree with TRBD2. V trimming: 5 bases; J trimming: 0 bases; junction bases outside the gene matches: 10. CDR3 length equals 18 residues. Germline V gene data show CDR1 as PRHDT and CDR2 as FYEKMQ (reference sequence). Full variable domain (remainder filled in from reference TRBV13 and TRBJ2-6): AAGVIQSPRHLIKEKRETATLKCYPIPRHDTVYWYQQGPGQDPQFLISFYEKMQSDKGSIPDRFSAQQFSDYHSELNMSSLELGDSALYFCASSVVWAGDSGANVLTFGAGSRLTVL.